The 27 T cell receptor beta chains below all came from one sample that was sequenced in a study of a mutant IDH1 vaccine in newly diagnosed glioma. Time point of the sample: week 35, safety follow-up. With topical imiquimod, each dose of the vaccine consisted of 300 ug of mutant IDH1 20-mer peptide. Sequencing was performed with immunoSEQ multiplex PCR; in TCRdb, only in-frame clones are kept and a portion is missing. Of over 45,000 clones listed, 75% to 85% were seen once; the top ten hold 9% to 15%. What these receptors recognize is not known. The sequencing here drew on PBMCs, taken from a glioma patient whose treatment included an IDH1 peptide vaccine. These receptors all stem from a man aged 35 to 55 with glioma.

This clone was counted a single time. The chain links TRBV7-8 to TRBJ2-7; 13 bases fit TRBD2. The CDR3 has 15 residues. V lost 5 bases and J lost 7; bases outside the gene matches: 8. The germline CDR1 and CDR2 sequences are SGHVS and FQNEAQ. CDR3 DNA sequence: TGTGCCAGCAGCGCGCCGGGACTAGCGGGGTGGGAGCAGTACTTC. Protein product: CASSAPGLAGWEQYF.

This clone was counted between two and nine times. For the CDR3, the DNA is TGTGCCAGCAGCGTAGCGGGAACCGGTGGCAATGAGCAGTTCTTC. Its translation is CASSVAGTGGNEQFF. The chain has TRBV9 and TRBJ2-1; a possible D gene is TRBD2 (5 bases). Between the trimmed V and J ends, which lost 0 bases and 6 bases, there was a span of 13 bases. The CDR3 is 15 amino acids. In germline, CDR1 is SGDLS, CDR2 YYNGEE. Looking up the rest from reference TRBV9 and TRBJ2-1 gives the full variable domain: DSGVTQTPKHLITATGQRVTLRCSPRSGDLSVYWYQQSLDQGLQFLIQYYNGEERAKGNILERFSAQQFPDLHSELNLSSLELGDSALYFCASSVAGTGGNEQFFGPGTRLTVL.

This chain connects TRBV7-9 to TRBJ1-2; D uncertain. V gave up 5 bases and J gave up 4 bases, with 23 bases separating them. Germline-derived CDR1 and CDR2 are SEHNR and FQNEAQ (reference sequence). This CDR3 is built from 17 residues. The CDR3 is CASSRKTGPSESYGYTF. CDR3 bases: TGTGCCAGCAGCCGAAAAACCGGACCGTCAGAGAGCTATGGCTACACCTTC.

In nucleotides, the CDR3 is TGTGCCTGGACCCTCGGGACAGGGGATTATGAGCAGTTCTTC. This translates into CAWTLGTGDYEQFF. The chain is built from TRBV30 and TRBJ2-1; 10 bases line up with TRBD1. The V segment lost 4 bases and the J segment 8 bases; nucleotides outside the gene matches: 8. CDR3 length equals 14 residues. Germline CDR1 GTSNPN, CDR2 SVGIG (reference sequence).

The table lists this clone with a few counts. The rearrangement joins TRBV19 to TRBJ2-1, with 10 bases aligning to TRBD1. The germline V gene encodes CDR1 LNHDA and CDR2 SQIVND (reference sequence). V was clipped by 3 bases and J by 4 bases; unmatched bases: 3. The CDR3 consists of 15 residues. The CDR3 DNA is TGTGCCAGTAGTATGGGACAGGGGTCTTACAATGAGCAGTTCTTC. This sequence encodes CASSMGQGSYNEQFF.

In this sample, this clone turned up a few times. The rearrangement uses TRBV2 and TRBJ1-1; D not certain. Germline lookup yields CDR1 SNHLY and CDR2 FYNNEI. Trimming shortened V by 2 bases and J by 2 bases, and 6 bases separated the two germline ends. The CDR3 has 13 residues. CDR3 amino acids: CASSENSNTEAFF. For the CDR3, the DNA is TGTGCCAGCAGTGAAAACAGTAACACTGAAGCTTTCTTT.

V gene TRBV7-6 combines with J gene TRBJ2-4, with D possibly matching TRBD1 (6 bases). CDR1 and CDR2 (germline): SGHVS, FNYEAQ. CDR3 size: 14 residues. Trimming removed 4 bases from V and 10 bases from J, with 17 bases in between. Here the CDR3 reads CASSSMTGKGIQYF. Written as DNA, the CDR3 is TGTGCCAGCAGCTCTATGACAGGAAAGGGAATTCAGTACTTC.

In nucleotides, the CDR3 is TGCGCCAGCAGCCAAGCCCGCGGAGGGTTGGGTTACTATGGCTACACCTTC. Translation: CASSQARGGLGYYGYTF. This chain uses TRBV4-3 with TRBJ1-2, with unresolved D. This CDR3 has 17 amino acids. V dropped 1 base and J dropped 3 bases, with 18 bases sitting between them. From germline, CDR1 is LGHNA and CDR2 YSLEER.

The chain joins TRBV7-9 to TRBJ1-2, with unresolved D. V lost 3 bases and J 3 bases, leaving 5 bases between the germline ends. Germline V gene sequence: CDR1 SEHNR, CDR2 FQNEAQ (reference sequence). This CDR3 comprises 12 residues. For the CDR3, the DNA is TGTGCCAGCAGCTTTAGCGACTATGGCTACACCTTC. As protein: CASSFSDYGYTF.

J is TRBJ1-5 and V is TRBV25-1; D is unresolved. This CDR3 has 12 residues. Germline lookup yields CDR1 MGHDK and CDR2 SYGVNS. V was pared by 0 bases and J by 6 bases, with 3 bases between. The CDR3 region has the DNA TGTGCCAGCAGTGAATACGGTCAGCCCCAGCATTTT. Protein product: CASSEYGQPQHF.

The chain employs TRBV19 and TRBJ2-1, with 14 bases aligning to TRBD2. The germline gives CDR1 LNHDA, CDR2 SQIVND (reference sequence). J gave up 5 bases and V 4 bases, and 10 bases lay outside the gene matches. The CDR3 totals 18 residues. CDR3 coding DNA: TGTGCCAGTAGTACGCAGTCCCCGGGACTAGCGGGAGACAATGAGCAGTTCTTC. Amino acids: CASSTQSPGLAGDNEQFF.

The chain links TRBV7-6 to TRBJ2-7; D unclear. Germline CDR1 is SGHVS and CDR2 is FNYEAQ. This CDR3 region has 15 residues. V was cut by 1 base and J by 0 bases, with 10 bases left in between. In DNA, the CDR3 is TGTGCCAGCAGCTTAGGTCAGAGAATCTCCTACGAGCAGTACTTC. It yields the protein CASSLGQRISYEQYF.

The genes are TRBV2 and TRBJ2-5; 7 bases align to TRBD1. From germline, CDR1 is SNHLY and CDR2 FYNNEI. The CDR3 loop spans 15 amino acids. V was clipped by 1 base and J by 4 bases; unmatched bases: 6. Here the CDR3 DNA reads TGTGCCAGCAGTGAAGACAGGGGTGGCCCAGAGACCCAGTACTTC. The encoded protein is CASSEDRGGPETQYF.

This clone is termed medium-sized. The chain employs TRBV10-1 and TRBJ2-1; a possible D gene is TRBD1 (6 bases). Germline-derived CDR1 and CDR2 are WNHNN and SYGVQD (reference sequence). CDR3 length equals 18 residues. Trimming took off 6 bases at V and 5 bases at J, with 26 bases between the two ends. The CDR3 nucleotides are TGCGCCAGCAGCGCCATTTACCAGGGGTTCGAGATTAACAATGAGCAGTTCTTC. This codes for CASSAIYQGFEINNEQFF.

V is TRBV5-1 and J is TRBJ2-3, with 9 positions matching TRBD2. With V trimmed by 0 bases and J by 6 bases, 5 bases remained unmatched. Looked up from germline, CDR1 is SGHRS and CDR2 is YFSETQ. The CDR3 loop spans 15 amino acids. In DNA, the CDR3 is TGCGCCAGCAGCTTGGGAGCGGGAGGCGGTGATACGCAGTATTTT. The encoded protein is CASSLGAGGGDTQYF. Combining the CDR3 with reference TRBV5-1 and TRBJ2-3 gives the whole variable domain KAGVTQTPRYLIKTRGQQVTLSCSPISGHRSVSWYQQTPGQGLQFLFEYFSETQRNKGNFPGRFSGRQFSNSRSEMNVSTLELGDSALYLCASSLGAGGGDTQYFGPGTRLTVL.

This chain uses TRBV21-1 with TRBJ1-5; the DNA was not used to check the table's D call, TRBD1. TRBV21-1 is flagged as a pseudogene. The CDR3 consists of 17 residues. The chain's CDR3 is CASSLKRGDRVDQPQHF. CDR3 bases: TGTGCCAGCAGCCTAAAGAGGGGGGACAGAGTAGATCAGCCCCAGCATTTT.

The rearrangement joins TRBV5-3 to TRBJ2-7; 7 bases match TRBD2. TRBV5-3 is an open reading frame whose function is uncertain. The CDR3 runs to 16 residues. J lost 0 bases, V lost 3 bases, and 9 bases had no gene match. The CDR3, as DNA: TGTGCCAGAAGCTCGTCGGGAGGTATACCCTCCTACGAGCAGTACGTC. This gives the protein CARSSSGGIPSYEQYV.

In DNA form, the CDR3 reads TGTGCCAGCAGCCCCTCTAGTGTTGGAGGCGGGGAGCTGTTTTTT. Its translation is CASSPSSVGGGELFF. This chain joins TRBV7-2 and TRBJ2-2; D is possibly TRBD2 (5 bases). Looked up from germline, CDR1 is SGHTA and CDR2 is FQGNSA. The CDR3 has 15 residues. The ends were cut back, 5 bases at V and 7 bases at J, with 17 bases in the middle.

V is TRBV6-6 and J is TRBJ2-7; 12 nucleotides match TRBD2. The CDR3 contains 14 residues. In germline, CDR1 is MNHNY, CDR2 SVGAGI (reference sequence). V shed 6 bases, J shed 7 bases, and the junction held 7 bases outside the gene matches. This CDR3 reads CASSRLAGVGEQYF. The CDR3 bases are TGTGCCAGCAGCCGACTAGCGGGAGTGGGGGAGCAGTACTTC.

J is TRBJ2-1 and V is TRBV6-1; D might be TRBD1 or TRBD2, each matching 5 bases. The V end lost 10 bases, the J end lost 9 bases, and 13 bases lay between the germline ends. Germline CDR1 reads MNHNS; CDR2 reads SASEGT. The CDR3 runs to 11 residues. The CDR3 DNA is TGTGCCATCGACGGGGCAAGTGAGCAGTTCTTC. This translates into CAIDGASEQFF.

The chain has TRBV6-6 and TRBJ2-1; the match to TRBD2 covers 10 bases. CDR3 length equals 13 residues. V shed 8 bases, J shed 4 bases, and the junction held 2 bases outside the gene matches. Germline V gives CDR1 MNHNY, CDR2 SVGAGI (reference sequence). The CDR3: CASGTSEYNEQFF. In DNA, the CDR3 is TGTGCCAGCGGGACTAGCGAATACAATGAGCAGTTCTTC.

The CDR3 reads CASSLGIGGLTGELFF. CDR3 in DNA: TGTGCCAGCAGCTTAGGGATTGGGGGACTCACCGGGGAGCTGTTTTTT. The chain is built from TRBV7-6 and TRBJ2-2; weak D call: TRBD2 (6 bases). This CDR3 is built from 16 residues. Trimming pared 1 base from V and 4 bases from J, leaving 13 bases between. Germline V gives CDR1 SGHVS, CDR2 FNYEAQ.

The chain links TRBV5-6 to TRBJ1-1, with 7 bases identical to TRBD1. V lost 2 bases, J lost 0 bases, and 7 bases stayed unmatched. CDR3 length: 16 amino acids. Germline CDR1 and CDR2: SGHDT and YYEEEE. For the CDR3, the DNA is TGTGCCAGCAGCTTCGCTTGGGGACAGATGAACACTGAAGCTTTCTTT. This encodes CASSFAWGQMNTEAFF.

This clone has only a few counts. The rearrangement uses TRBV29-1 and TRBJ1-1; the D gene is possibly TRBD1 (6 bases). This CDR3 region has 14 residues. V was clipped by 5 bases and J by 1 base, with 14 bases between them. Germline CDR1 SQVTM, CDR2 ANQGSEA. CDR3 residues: CSVLAQGKNTEAFF. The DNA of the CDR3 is TGCAGCGTTCTTGCGCAGGGGAAGAACACTGAAGCTTTCTTT.

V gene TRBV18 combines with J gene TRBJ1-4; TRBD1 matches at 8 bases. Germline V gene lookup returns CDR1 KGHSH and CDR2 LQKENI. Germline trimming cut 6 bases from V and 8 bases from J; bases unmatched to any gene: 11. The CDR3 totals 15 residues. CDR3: CASSVGTGGQEKLFF. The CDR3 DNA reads TGTGCCAGCTCGGTGGGGACAGGAGGTCAAGAAAAACTGTTTTTT.

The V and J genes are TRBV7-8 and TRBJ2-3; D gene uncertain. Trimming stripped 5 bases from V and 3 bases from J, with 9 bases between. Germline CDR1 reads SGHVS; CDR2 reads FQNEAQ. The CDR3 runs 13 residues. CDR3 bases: TGTGCCAGCAGCCCCGCGTGGACAGATACGCAGTATTTT. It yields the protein CASSPAWTDTQYF.

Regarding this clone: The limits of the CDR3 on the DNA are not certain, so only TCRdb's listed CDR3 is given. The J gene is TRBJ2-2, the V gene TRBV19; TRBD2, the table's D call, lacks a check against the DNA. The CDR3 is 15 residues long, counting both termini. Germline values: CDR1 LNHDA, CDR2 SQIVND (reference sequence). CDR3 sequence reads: CASSSGSHGTGELFF.